This TCR beta chain was recorded in a study of Tregs in tolerant kidney transplant recipients. Study conclusions and caveats: Expanding Tregs on activated donor B cells appeared to best identify donor-specific TCRbeta clones.

Looked up from germline, CDR1 is MGHRA and CDR2 is YSYEKL. V dropped 4 bases and J dropped 4; count of bases not matched to a gene: 6. This CDR3 has 15 residues. Only in-frame clones appear in the TCRdb table, and some are missing; sequencing was by immunoSEQ multiplex PCR. Among about 240,000 clones listed, about four fifths were seen once. For this clone: Its target is not known.

The sequence derives from a human donor in good health. This sequence joins TRBV4-1 and TRBJ2-3; 9 bases are a match to TRBD2. Source material: CD4+ T cells from blood. The CDR3 is CASSLRGGGADTQYF. The CDR3 DNA sequence: TGCGCCAGCAGCCTTCGGGGCGGGGGGGCAGATACGCAGTATTTT.